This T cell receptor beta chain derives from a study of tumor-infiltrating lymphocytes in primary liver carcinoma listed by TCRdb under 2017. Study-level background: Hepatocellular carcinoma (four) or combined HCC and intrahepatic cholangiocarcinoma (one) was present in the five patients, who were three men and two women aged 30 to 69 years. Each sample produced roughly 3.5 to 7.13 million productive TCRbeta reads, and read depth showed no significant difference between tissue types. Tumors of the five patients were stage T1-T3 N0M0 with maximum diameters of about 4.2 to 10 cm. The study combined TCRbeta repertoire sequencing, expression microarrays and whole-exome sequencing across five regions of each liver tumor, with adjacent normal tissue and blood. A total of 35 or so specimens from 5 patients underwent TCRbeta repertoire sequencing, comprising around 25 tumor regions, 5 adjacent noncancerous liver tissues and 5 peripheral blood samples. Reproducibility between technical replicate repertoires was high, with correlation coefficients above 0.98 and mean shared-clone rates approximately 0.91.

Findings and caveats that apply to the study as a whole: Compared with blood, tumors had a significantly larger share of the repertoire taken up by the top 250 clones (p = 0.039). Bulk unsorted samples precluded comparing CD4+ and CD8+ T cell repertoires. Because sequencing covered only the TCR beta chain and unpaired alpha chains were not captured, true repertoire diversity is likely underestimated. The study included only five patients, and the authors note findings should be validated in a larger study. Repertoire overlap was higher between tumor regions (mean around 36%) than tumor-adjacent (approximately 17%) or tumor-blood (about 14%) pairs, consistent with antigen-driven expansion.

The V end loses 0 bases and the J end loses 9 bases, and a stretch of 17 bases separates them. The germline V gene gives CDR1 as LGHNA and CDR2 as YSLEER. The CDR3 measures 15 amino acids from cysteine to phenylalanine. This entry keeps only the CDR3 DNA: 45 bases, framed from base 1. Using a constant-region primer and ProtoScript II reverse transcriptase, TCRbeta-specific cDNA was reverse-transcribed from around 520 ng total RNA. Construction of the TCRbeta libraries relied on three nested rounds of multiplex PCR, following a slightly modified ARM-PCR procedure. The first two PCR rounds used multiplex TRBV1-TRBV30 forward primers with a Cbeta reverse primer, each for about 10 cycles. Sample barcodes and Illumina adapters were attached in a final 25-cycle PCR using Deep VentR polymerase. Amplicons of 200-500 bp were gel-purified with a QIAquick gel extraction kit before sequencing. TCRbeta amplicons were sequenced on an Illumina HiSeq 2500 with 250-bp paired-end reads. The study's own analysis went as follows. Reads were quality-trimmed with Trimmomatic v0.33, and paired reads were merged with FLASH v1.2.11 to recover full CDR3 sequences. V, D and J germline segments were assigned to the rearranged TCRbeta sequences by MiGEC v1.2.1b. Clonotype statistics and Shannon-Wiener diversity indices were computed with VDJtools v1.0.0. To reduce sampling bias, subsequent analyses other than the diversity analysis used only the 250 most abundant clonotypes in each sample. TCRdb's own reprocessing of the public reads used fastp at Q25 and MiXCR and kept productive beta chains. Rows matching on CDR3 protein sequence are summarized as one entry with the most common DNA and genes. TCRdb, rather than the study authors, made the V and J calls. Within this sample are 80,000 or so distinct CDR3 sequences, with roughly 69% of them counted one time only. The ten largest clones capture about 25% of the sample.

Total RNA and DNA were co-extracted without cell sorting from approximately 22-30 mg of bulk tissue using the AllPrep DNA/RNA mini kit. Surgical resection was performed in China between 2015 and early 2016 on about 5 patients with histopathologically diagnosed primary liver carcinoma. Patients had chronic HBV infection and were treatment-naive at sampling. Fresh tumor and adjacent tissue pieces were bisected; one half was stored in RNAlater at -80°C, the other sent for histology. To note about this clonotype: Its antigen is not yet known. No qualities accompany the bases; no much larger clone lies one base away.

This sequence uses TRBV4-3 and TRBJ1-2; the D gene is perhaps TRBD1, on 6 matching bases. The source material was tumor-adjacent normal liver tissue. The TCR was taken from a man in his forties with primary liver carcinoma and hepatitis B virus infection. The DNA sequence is TGCGCCAGCAGCCAAGATACGCGGGGGCCTCATAGCTACACCTTC. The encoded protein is CASSQDTRGPHSYTF.